This TCR beta chain was found in a study of Graves' ophthalmopathy and Graves' hyperthyroidism. Between the trimmed V and J ends, which lost 6 bases and 5 bases, there was a span of 13 bases. Germline V lookup: CDR1 MDHEN, CDR2 SYDVKM. This CDR3 comprises 13 residues. Amplified TCR beta CDR3 regions were obtained using RNA transcripts as template. An initial RT-PCR round employing HTBI primers preceded a second-round multiplex PCR. TCRdb processed the multiplex PCR reads anew with MiXCR; each CDR3 protein has one entry. The sample shows 170,000 or so distinct CDR3 sequences, 39% of them seen only once.

V is TRBV28 and J is TRBJ1-2, with unresolved D. Material: peripheral blood. This TCR was sampled from a man younger than 45 with Graves' ophthalmopathy. The CDR3 sequence is CASRRGSTYGYTF. The CDR3 DNA reads TGTGCCAGCAGGCGAGGGTCGACATATGGCTACACCTTC.